This T cell receptor beta chain was retrieved from a study of T cells after posttransplantation cyclophosphamide. The CDR3 loop spans 16 amino acids. V lost 2 bases to trimming and J lost 7 bases; unmatched junction nucleotides: 3. The germline gives CDR1 LGHNA, CDR2 YNFKEQ. Points from the study as a whole: Tissue-infiltrating T cells from skin or gut overlapped little with blood T cells. After PTCy, TRB diversity resembled that of CNI/methotrexate controls. Later blood repertoires were often dominated by clones from the donor CD8+ memory compartment.

In its sample, this clone was seen many times. The antigen is undetermined. Produced via immunoSEQ multiplex PCR; TCRdb's table is partial and in-frame only. The specimen gives 20,000 to 30,000 clones without singletons; the ten biggest hold approximately 4%. The source is a woman in her fifties or sixties in good health, CMV-negative, and a related stem cell transplant donor. The chain uses TRBV4-2 and TRBJ2-1, with 15 bases lining up with TRBD2. The sample consisted of PBMCs. The CDR3 here is CASSQRGLAGGNEQFF. For the CDR3, the DNA is TGTGCCAGCAGCCAACGGGGACTAGCGGGGGGAAATGAGCAGTTCTTC.